This T cell receptor beta chain was identified during a study of T cell changes during pregnancy in multiple sclerosis. The method was immunoSEQ multiplex PCR; TCRdb's version includes in-frame clones alone and lacks a portion of them. The data show around 20,000 clones, with more than 80% seen just once and 0.6% to 0.7% held by the top ten. V was shortened by 5 bases and J by 2 bases, with 11 bases between the two germline ends. The CDR3 runs to 14 residues. Germline CDR1 SGHAT, CDR2 FQDESV (reference sequence). This receptor was identified in a female donor in good health, enrolled as a control in a pregnancy study. Sample: CD4+ T cells from peripheral blood mononuclear cells, taken in the third trimester of pregnancy. This chain joins TRBV11-1 and TRBJ2-3, with D possibly TRBD2 on 6 matching bases. The CDR3 DNA reads as TGTGCCAGCAGCCCCCGGGAGATCACAGATACGCAGTATTTT. This encodes CASSPREITDTQYF.